This T cell receptor (beta chain) was sequenced for a study of spatial heterogeneity in lung cancer. About the research overall: Median follow-up for sequenced PBMC samples was about 2 years after resection, when such samples existed. Study results and limitations: Tumor TCRs that were ubiquitous and expanded showed up in blood more at resection than follow-up.

Germline values: CDR1 MDHEN, CDR2 SYDVKM. The CDR3 spans 16 residues. V shed 1 base and J shed 0 bases, with 10 bases lying between them. TCRdb re-derived calls from the 5' RACE reads in MiXCR, one entry per CDR3 protein. The table lists more than 25,000 distinct CDR3 sequences, 5.4% of them singletons, with approximately 24% in the top ten. Comments on this clonotype: The antigen is unknown.

Described time point: blood at routine non-recurrence follow-up after resection. Without sorting, whole RNA was sequenced from tumor, nontumor lung or frozen PBMC. The receptor's source is a female donor with early-stage non-small cell lung cancer. The genes are TRBV28 and TRBJ1-5; D possibly corresponds to TRBD1 (6 bases). The sequencing used PBMCs, collected at follow-up. The CDR3 is CASSLYGQYSNQPQHF. As DNA, the CDR3 is TGTGCCAGCAGTTTATACGGACAGTATAGCAATCAGCCCCAGCATTTT.